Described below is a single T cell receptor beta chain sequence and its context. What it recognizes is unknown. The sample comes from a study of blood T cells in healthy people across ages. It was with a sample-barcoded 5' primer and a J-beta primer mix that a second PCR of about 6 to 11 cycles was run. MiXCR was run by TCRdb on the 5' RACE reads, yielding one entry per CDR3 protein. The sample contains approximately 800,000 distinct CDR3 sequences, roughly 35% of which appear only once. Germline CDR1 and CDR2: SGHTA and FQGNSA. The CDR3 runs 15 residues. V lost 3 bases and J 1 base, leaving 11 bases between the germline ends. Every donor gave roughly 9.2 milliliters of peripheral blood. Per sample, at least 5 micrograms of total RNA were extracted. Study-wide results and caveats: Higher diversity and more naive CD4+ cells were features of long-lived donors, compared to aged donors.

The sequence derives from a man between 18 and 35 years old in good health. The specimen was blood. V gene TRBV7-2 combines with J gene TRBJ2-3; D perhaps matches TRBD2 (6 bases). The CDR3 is CASSLGGLGTDTQYF. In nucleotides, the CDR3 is TGTGCCAGCAGCTTGGGGGGTTTGGGCACAGATACGCAGTATTTT.